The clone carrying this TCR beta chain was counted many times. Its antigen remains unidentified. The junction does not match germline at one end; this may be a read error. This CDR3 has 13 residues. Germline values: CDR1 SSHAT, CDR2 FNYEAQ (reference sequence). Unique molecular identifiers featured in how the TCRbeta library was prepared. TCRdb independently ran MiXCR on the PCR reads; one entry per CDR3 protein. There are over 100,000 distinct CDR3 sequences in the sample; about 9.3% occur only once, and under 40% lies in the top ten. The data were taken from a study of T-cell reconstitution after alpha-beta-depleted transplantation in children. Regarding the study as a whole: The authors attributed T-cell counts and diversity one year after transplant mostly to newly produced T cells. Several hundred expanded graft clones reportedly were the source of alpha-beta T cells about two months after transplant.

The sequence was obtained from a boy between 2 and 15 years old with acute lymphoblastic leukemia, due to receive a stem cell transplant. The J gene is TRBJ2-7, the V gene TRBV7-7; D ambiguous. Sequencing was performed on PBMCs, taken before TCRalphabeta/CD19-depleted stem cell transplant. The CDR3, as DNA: TGTGCTAGCAGCTACTCCAGTGGGTACGAGCAGTACTTC. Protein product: CASSYSSGYEQYF.